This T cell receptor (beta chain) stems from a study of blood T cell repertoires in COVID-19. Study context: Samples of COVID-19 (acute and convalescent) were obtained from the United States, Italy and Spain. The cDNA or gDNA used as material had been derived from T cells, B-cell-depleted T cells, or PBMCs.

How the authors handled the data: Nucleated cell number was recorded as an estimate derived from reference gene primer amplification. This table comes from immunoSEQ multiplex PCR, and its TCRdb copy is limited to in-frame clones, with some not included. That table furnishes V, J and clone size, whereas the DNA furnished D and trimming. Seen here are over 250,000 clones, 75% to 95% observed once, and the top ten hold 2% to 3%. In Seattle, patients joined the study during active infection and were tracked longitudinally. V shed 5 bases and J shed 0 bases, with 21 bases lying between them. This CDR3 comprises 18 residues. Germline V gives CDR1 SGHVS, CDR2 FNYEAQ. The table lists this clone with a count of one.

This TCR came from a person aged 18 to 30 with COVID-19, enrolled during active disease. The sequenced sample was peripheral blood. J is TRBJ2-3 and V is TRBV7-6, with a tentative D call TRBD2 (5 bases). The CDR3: CASSPWEREDKSTDTQYF. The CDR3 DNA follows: TGTGCCAGCAGCCCGTGGGAGAGAGAAGATAAGAGCACAGATACGCAGTATTTT.